These 18 T cell receptor beta chains came from one sample sequenced in a study of T cell responses to AZD1222 COVID-19 vaccine. Method: immunoSEQ multiplex PCR; TCRdb's copy keeps in-frame clones and lacks some. This sample has over 150,000 clones, with less than 95% found just once. The material was peripheral blood, obtained on day 0 of AZD1222 vaccination. These receptor sequences come from an adult in good health.

This rearrangement joins TRBV6-2 or TRBV6-3 to TRBJ2-7; 10 nucleotides match TRBD2. Trimming cost V 1 base and J 3 bases; bases outside gene matches: 9. The V gene's germline CDR1 is MNHEY and CDR2 SVGEGT. This CDR3 comprises 17 residues. The CDR3 region is CASSYYLTSGASYEQYF. The CDR3 coding sequence is TGTGCCAGCAGTTACTACCTCACTAGCGGGGCCAGCTACGAGCAGTACTTC.

The chain has TRBV25-1 and TRBJ1-1; D gene unclear. The CDR3 covers 17 residues. Germline V gene lookup returns CDR1 MGHDK and CDR2 SYGVNS. Trimming pared 0 bases from V and 0 bases from J, leaving 14 bases between. The CDR3 is CASSEYIGRTMNTEAFF. CDR3 nucleotide sequence: TGTGCCAGCAGTGAATATATCGGCAGAACCATGAACACTGAAGCTTTCTTT. Filled out from reference TRBV25-1 and TRBJ1-1, the complete variable domain reads EADIYQTPRYLVIGTGKKITLECSQTMGHDKMYWYQQDPGMELHLIHYSYGVNSTEKGDLSSESTVSRIRTEHFPLTLESARPSHTSQYLCASSEYIGRTMNTEAFFGQGTRLTVV.

The CDR3 region is CASSTHQSLPETEAFF. CDR3 nucleotides: TGTGCCAGCAGCACACACCAATCTCTCCCAGAAACTGAAGCTTTCTTT. The chain joins TRBV9 to TRBJ1-1; D ambiguous. The V gene's germline CDR1 is SGDLS and CDR2 YYNGEE. Trimming took 4 bases from V and 5 from J, leaving 21 bases between them. This CDR3 is 16 amino acids long.

The chain has TRBV5-6 and TRBJ1-1; unclear D gene. Per the germline V gene, CDR1 is SGHDT and CDR2 is YYEEEE. CDR3 length equals 12 residues. Trimming cost V 4 bases and J 6 bases, with 10 bases left between them. The DNA of the CDR3 is TGTGCCAGCAGCCCCGTGGGGTCTGAAGCTTTCTTT. This codes for CASSPVGSEAFF.

This rearrangement joins TRBV18 to TRBJ1-1; no reliable D call. The V end was cut by 3 bases, the J end by 7 bases, with 15 bases between. Germline V gives CDR1 KGHSH, CDR2 LQKENI. The CDR3 runs 14 residues. The CDR3 sequence: CASSPGSSGNEAFF. CDR3 bases: TGTGCCAGCTCACCGGGGTCGAGCGGCAATGAAGCTTTCTTT.

This chain connects TRBV4-1 to TRBJ2-7, with D perhaps TRBD1 (6 bases). Germline loops: CDR1 MGHRA, CDR2 YSYEKL. CDR3 size: 15 residues. V dropped 1 base and J dropped 1 base, with 11 bases sitting between them. CDR3 region: CASSQGVRGSYEQYF. The CDR3 DNA sequence: TGCGCCAGCAGCCAAGGGGTTAGGGGGTCCTACGAGCAGTACTTC.

The sample holds one count of this clone. The chain is built from TRBV5-1 and TRBJ1-2; D possibly corresponds to TRBD1 (5 bases). From germline, CDR1 is SGHRS and CDR2 YFSETQ. The CDR3 consists of 13 residues. The V end lost 6 bases, the J end lost 6 bases, and 15 bases lay between the germline ends. The CDR3 here is CASTGDGWDGYTF. The CDR3 nucleotides read TGCGCCAGCACCGGGGACGGTTGGGATGGCTACACCTTC.

The chain combines TRBV7-8 with TRBJ1-5, with 7 bases that match TRBD1. There are 15 residues in the CDR3. The V gene end was trimmed by 3 bases and the J gene end by 6 bases; junction bases not matched to a gene: 8. Germline assignment: CDR1 SGHVS and CDR2 FQNEAQ. The CDR3 spells CASSFSAGGGQPQHF. CDR3 sequence (DNA): TGTGCCAGCAGCTTCTCGGCAGGGGGAGGTCAGCCCCAGCATTTT.

This sequence joins TRBV5-1 and TRBJ1-5, with D perhaps matching TRBD1 (6 bases). From germline, CDR1 is SGHRS and CDR2 YFSETQ. The ends were cut back, 0 bases at V and 6 bases at J, with 10 bases in the middle. The CDR3 extends over 14 amino acids. In DNA form, the CDR3 reads TGCGCCAGCAGCTTGGGGGGGGCAGGTCAGCCCCAGCATTTT. This translates into CASSLGGAGQPQHF.

The chain links TRBV7-9 to TRBJ2-2; D is ambiguous. The CDR3 sequence is 16 residues long. Trimming pared 1 base from V and 5 bases from J, leaving 14 bases between. Germline values: CDR1 SEHNR, CDR2 FQNEAQ (reference sequence). The CDR3 DNA follows: TGTGCCAGCAGCTTAGGCTCCGCAGTCGCGACCGGGGAGCTGTTTTTT. It is translated as CASSLGSAVATGELFF.

This clone has more than one count but fewer than ten. The chain recombines TRBV19 with TRBJ1-2, with D possibly TRBD1 on 5 matching bases. CDR1 and CDR2 from the germline V gene are LNHDA and SQIVND (reference sequence). Trimming shortened V by 1 base and J by 8 bases, and 14 bases separated the two germline ends. The CDR3 totals 14 residues. CDR3 DNA: TGTGCCAGTAGTATAGGTCTTCCAGGGTACGGCTACACCTTC. It yields the protein CASSIGLPGYGYTF. Variable domain in full (rest from reference TRBV19 and TRBJ1-2): DGGITQSPKYLFRKEGQNVTLSCEQNLNHDAMYWYRQDPGQGLRLIYYSQIVNDFQKGDIAEGYSVSREKKESFPLTVTSAQKNPTAFYLCASSIGLPGYGYTFGSGTRLTVV.

The chain is built from TRBV9 and TRBJ2-5; D is tentatively TRBD1 or TRBD2 (5 bases each). V was pared by 4 bases and J by 4 bases, with 17 bases between. The length of the CDR3 is 15 residues. In germline, CDR1 is SGDLS, CDR2 YYNGEE. CDR3 sequence (DNA): TGTGCCAGCAGCCCGACCGGGGCCCAGGGAGAGACCCAGTACTTC. It yields the protein CASSPTGAQGETQYF.

This chain joins TRBV7-9 and TRBJ2-3; 9 bases agree with TRBD2. The ends lost 2 bases at V and 4 bases at J; junction bases unmatched: 7. The germline V gene encodes CDR1 SEHNR and CDR2 FQNEAQ (reference sequence). There are 16 residues in the CDR3. The CDR3 protein is CASSLLSSGTSDTQYF. DNA for the CDR3: TGTGCCAGCAGCTTACTTTCTAGCGGGACTTCAGATACGCAGTATTTT.

V usage is TRBV19 and J usage is TRBJ2-5; D tentatively reads TRBD1 or TRBD2 (6 bases each). The V end lost 11 bases, the J end lost 3 bases, and 34 bases lay between the germline ends. CDR1 and CDR2 from the germline V gene are LNHDA and SQIVND (reference sequence). The CDR3 sequence is 19 residues long. CDR3 bases: TGTGCCCCCTGGGGGGCTAGCACCCCGGTTTACACAGGGAAAGAGACCCAGTACTTC. This encodes CAPWGASTPVYTGKETQYF.

The J gene is TRBJ2-7, the V gene TRBV7-6, with 10 bases that match TRBD2. This CDR3 comprises 15 residues. With V trimmed by 5 bases and J by 1 base, 5 bases remained unmatched. Germline assignment: CDR1 SGHVS and CDR2 FNYEAQ. CDR3 nucleotides: TGTGCCAGCAGCCCCGGACTAGCGGCATCCTACGAGCAGTACTTC. Translating it yields CASSPGLAASYEQYF.

The genes are TRBV23-1 and TRBJ1-6; 8 nucleotides align to TRBD1. TRBV23-1 qualifies as an ORF whose function is uncertain. V dropped 8 bases and J dropped 0; count of bases not matched to a gene: 6. CDR3 length: 16 amino acids. CDR3 sequence reads: CASGNRGNSYNSPLHF. The CDR3 DNA sequence: TGCGCCAGCGGCAACAGGGGGAACTCCTATAATTCACCCCTCCACTTT.

The rearrangement links TRBV7-9 to TRBJ1-6; 8 bases align to TRBD1. V shed 3 bases and J 10 bases; nucleotides not matched to a gene: 11. This CDR3 is 16 amino acids long. Germline V CDR1 and CDR2: SEHNR, FQNEAQ (reference sequence). CDR3: CASSLGPGQVQSPLHF. CDR3 sequence (DNA): TGTGCCAGCAGCTTGGGCCCGGGACAGGTACAATCACCCCTCCACTTT. The full variable domain, its missing parts supplied by reference TRBV7-9 and TRBJ1-6, is DTGVSQNPRHKITKRGQNVTFRCDPISEHNRLYWYRQTLGQGPEFLTYFQNEAQLEKSRLLSDRFSAERPKGSFSTLEIQRTEQGDSAMYLCASSLGPGQVQSPLHFGNGTRLTVT.

This clone was seen once. This chain uses TRBV18 with TRBJ1-4; TRBD1 matches at 10 bases. J lost 8 bases, V lost 3 bases, and 6 bases had no gene match. This CDR3 has 15 residues. Germline CDR1 is KGHSH and CDR2 is LQKENI. In DNA, the CDR3 is TGTGCCAGCTCACCGCTCGGGACAGGGGCCGAAAAACTGTTTTTT. Protein product: CASSPLGTGAEKLFF.